The sample holds a few counts of the clone carrying this TCR beta chain. Its antigen is currently unknown. V was clipped by 2 bases and J by 2 bases, with 14 bases between them. This CDR3 is 15 amino acids long. Germline loops: CDR1 SGHRS, CDR2 YFSETQ. The data derive from a study of cytomegalovirus exposure and HLA in healthy donors. Study results and caveats: Information on immune exposure was restricted to one variable (CMV serostatus). When a later analysis compared HLA-associated TCR beta chains with equally common others, the HLA-associated chains turned out to be more clonally expanded and to have lower generation probabilities. Cytomegalovirus association was assigned to about 150 TCR beta chains.

A multiplex PCR was run with 60 Vbeta primers and 13 Jbeta primers. Assay used: immunoSEQ multiplex PCR; TCRdb lists only in-frame clones, some missing. This sample carries approximately 120,000 clones, 81% of them seen once, and the ten largest clones take roughly 4%. The chain is built from TRBV5-1 and TRBJ2-7; D possibly corresponds to TRBD1 (6 bases). The sample consisted of PBMCs. This receptor was obtained from a man younger than 35 in good health and CMV-seropositive. CDR3 DNA: TGCGCCAGCAGCTTAAAGGGGGTGCTTCCCTACGAGCAGTACTTC. It encodes CASSLKGVLPYEQYF.